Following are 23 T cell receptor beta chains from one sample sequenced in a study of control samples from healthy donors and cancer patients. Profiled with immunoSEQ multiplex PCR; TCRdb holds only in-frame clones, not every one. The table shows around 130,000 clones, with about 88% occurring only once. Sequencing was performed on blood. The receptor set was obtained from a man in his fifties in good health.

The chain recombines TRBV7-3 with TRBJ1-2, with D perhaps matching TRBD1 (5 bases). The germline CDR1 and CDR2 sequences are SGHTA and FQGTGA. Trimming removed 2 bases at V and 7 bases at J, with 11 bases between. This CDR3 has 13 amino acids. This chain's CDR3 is CASSLGSGSGYTF. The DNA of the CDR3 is TGTGCCAGCAGCTTAGGTTCAGGGTCTGGCTACACCTTC.

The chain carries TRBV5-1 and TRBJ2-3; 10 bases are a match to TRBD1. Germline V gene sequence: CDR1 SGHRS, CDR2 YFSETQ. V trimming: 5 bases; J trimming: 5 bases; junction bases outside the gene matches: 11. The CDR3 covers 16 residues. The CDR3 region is CASRGHPGQGLDTQYF. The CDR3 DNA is TGCGCCAGCAGGGGGCATCCGGGACAGGGGTTAGATACGCAGTATTTT.

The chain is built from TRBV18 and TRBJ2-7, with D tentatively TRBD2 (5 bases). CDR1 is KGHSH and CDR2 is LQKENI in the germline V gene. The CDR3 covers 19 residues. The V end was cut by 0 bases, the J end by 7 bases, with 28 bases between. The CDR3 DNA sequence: TGTGCCAGCTCACCACCGATTTTTGATTATCCCCGGGGAGTTCATGAGCAGTACTTC. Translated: CASSPPIFDYPRGVHEQYF.

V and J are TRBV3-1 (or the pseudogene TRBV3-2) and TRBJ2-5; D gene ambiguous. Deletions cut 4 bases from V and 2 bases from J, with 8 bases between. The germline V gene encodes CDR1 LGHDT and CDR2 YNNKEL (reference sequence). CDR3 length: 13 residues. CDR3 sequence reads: CASSLTLQETQYF. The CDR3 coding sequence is TGTGCCAGCAGCCTAACCCTTCAAGAGACCCAGTACTTC.

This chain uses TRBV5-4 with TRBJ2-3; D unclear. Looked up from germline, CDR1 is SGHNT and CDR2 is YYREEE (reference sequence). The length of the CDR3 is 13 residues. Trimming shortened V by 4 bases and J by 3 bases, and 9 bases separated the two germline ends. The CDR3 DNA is TGTGCCAGCAGCGGCCCTCGGACAGATACGCAGTATTTT. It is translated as CASSGPRTDTQYF.

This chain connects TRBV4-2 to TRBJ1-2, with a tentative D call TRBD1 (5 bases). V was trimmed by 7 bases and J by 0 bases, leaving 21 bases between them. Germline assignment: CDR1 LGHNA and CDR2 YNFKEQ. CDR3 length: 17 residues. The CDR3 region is CASNGGTQKSTNYGYTF. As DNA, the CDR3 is TGTGCCAGCAACGGGGGGACCCAGAAAAGTACTAACTATGGCTACACCTTC.

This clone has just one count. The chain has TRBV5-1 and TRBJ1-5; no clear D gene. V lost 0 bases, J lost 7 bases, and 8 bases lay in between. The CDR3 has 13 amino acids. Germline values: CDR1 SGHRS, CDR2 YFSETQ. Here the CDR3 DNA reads TGCGCCAGCAGCTTGGGGGCTGACCAGCCCCAGCATTTT. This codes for CASSLGADQPQHF. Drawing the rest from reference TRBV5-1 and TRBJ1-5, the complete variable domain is KAGVTQTPRYLIKTRGQQVTLSCSPISGHRSVSWYQQTPGQGLQFLFEYFSETQRNKGNFPGRFSGRQFSNSRSEMNVSTLELGDSALYLCASSLGADQPQHFGDGTRLSIL.

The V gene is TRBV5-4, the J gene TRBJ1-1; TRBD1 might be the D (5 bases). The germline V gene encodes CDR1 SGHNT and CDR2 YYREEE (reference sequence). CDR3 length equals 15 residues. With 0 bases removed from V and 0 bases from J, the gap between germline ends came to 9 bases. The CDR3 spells CASSLAGLMNTEAFF. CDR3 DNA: TGTGCCAGCAGCTTGGCGGGACTGATGAACACTGAAGCTTTCTTT.

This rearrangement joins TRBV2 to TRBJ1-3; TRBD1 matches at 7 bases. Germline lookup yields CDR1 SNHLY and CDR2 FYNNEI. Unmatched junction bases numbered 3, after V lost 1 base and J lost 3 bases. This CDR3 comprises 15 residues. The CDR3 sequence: CASSEEQGIGNTIYF. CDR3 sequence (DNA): TGTGCCAGCAGTGAAGAACAGGGGATTGGAAACACCATATATTTT.

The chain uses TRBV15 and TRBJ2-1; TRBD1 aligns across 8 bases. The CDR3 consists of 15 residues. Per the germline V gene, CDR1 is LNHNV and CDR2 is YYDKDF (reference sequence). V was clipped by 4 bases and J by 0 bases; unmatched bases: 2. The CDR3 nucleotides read TGTGCCACCAGCAAGGACAGGGACTCCTACAATGAGCAGTTCTTC. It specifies CATSKDRDSYNEQFF.

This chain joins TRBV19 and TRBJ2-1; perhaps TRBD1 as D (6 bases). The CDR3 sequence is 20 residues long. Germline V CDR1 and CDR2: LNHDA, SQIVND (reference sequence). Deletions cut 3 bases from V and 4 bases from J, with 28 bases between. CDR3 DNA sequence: TGTGCCAGTAGTATTCCCGCCTATTCCCCACGACAGGAGTCTTACAATGAGCAGTTCTTC. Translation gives CASSIPAYSPRQESYNEQFF.

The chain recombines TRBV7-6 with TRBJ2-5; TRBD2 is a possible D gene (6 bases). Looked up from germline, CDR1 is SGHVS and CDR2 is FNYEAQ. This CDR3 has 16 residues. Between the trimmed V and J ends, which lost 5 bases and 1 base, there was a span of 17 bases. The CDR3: CASSRFGRGTQETQYF. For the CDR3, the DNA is TGTGCCAGCAGCCGATTCGGGCGGGGTACCCAAGAGACCCAGTACTTC.

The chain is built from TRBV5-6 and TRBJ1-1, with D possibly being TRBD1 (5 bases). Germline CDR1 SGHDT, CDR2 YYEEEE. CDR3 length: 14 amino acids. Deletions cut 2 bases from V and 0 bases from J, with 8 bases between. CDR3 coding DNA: TGTGCCAGCAGCTTTGGGGCCATGAACACTGAAGCTTTCTTT. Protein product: CASSFGAMNTEAFF. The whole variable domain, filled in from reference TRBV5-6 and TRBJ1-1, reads DAGVTQSPTHLIKTRGQQVTLRCSPKSGHDTVSWYQQALGQGPQFIFQYYEEEERQRGNFPDRFSGHQFPNYSSELNVNALLLGDSALYLCASSFGAMNTEAFFGQGTRLTVV.

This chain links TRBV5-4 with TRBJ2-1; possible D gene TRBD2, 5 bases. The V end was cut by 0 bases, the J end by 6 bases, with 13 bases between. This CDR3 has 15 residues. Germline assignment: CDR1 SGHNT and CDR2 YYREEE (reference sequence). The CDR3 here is CASSLVGKRGNEQFF. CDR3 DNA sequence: TGTGCCAGCAGCTTGGTTGGCAAACGGGGCAATGAGCAGTTCTTC.

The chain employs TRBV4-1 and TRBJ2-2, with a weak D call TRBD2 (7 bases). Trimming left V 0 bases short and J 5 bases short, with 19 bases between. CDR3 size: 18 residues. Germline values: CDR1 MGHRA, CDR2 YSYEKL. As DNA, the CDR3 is TGCGCCAGCAGCCAAGATTTTAGTCGGGGGGCCCGGACCGGGGAGCTGTTTTTT. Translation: CASSQDFSRGARTGELFF.

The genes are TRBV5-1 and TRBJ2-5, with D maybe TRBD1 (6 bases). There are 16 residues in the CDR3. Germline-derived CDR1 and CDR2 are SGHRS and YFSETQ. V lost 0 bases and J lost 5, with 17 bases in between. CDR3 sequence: CASSLADSRLGETQYF. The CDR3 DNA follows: TGCGCCAGCAGCTTGGCGGACAGTCGGTTGGGGGAGACCCAGTACTTC.

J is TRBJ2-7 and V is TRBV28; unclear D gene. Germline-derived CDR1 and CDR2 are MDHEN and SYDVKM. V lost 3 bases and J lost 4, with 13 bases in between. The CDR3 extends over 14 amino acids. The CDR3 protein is CASSLGGSMYEQYF. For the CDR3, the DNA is TGTGCCAGCAGTTTGGGTGGCAGCATGTACGAGCAGTACTTC.

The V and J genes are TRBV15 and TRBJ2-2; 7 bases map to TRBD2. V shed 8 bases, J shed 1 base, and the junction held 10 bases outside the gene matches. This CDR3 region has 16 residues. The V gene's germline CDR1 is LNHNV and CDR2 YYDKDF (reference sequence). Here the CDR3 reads CATRLPAGKNTGELFF. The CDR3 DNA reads TGTGCCACCCGACTTCCAGCGGGGAAGAACACCGGGGAGCTGTTTTTT.

The chain's CDR3 is CASRKTGGRETQYF. CDR3 nucleotide sequence: TGTGCCAGCAGGAAGACGGGGGGGCGAGAGACCCAGTACTTC. This sequence joins TRBV7-2 and TRBJ2-5; TRBD2 agrees at 8 bases. The CDR3 consists of 14 residues. Per germline, CDR1 SGHTA and CDR2 FQGNSA. J gave up 4 bases and V 6 bases, and 7 bases lay outside the gene matches.

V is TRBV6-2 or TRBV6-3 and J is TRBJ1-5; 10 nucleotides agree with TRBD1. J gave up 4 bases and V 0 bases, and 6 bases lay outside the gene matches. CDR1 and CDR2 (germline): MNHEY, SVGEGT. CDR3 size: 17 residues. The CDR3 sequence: CASSYSRDRGNNQPQHF. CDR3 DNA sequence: TGTGCCAGCAGTTACTCTCGGGACAGGGGCAATAATCAGCCCCAGCATTTT.

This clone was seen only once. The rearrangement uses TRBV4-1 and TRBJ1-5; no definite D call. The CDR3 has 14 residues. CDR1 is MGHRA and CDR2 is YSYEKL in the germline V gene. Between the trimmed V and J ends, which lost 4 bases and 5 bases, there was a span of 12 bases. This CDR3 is CASSPSGVYQPQHF. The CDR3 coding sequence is TGCGCCAGCAGCCCCTCGGGTGTTTATCAGCCCCAGCATTTT.

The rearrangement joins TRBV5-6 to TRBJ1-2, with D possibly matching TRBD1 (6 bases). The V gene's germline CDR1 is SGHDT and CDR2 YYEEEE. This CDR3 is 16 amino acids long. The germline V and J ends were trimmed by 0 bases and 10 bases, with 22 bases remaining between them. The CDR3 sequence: CASSLEGHTGPFVYTF. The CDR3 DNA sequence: TGTGCCAGCAGCTTGGAAGGTCACACAGGGCCCTTTGTCTACACCTTC. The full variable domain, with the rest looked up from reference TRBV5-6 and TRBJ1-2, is DAGVTQSPTHLIKTRGQQVTLRCSPKSGHDTVSWYQQALGQGPQFIFQYYEEEERQRGNFPDRFSGHQFPNYSSELNVNALLLGDSALYLCASSLEGHTGPFVYTFGSGTRLTVV.

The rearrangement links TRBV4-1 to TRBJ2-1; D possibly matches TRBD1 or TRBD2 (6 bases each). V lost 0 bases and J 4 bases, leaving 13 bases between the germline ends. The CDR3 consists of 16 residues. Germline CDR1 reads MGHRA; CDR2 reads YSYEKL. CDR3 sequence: CASSQDSGGGYNEQFF. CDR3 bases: TGCGCCAGCAGCCAAGATTCCGGGGGCGGGTACAATGAGCAGTTCTTC.